This T cell receptor (beta chain) was profiled in a study of CD8 T cells in Susac syndrome. This CDR3 has 13 residues. Germline V gene sequence: CDR1 MGHRA, CDR2 YSYEKL. The J segment lost 1 base and the V segment lost 7 bases, leaving 2 bases of the junction unmatched. Reverse transcription of roughly 0.5 to 1 ug RNA was carried out with random hexamers. TCRdb called the immunoSEQ multiplex PCR reads again in MiXCR, with one record for every CDR3 protein. The sample consists of some 120,000 distinct CDR3 sequences, approximately 93% of them appearing once. The receptor comes from a human donor with multiple sclerosis. The sequencing sample was made of CD8+ T cells from PBMCs. J is TRBJ2-7 and V is TRBV4-1, with 9 bases identical to TRBD1. The CDR3 loop reads CASKGTGSYEQYF. CDR3 bases: TGCGCCAGCAAGGGGACAGGGTCCTACGAGCAGTACTTC.